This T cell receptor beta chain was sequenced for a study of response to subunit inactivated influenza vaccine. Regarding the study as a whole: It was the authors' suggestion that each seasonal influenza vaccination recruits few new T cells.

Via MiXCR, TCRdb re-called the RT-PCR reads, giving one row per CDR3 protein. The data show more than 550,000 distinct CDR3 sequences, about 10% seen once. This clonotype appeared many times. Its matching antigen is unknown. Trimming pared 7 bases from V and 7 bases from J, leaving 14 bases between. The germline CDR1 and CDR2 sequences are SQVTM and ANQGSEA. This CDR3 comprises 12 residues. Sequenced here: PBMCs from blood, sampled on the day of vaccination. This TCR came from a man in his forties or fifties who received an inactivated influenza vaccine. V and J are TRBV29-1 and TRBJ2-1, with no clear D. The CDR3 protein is CSARKLGNEQFF. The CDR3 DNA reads TGCAGCGCTAGAAAACTCGGAAATGAGCAGTTCTTC.